The 6 T cell receptor beta chains given below trace back to one sample, sequenced in a study of blood T cell repertoires in COVID-19. Method: immunoSEQ multiplex PCR; TCRdb's copy keeps in-frame clones and lacks some. Of around 38,000 clones in the sample, roughly nine tenths were seen once. The source material was peripheral blood. The receptor source for this set is a human donor in a cohort sampled during active COVID-19.

Written as DNA, the CDR3 is TGTGCCAGCAGCCAAGCCTTAGTCTCCTACGAGCAGTACTTC. It encodes CASSQALVSYEQYF. This chain links TRBV3-1 (or the pseudogene TRBV3-2) with TRBJ2-7; D not certain. The CDR3 runs to 14 residues. Deletions cut 1 base from V and 0 bases from J, with 7 bases between. The germline V gene has CDR1 LGHDT and CDR2 YNNKEL (reference sequence).

This chain uses TRBV6-5 with TRBJ2-7, with TRBD1 matching 12 bases. CDR3 length: 16 residues. Germline V gene sequence: CDR1 MNHEY, CDR2 SVGAGI. After removal of 4 bases from V and 3 bases from J, the junction contained 7 bases not matched to a gene. CDR3 DNA: TGTGCCAGCAGTTCGGGACAGGGGGCGCGGGTCTACGAGCAGTACTTC. This translates into CASSSGQGARVYEQYF.

This clone was detected a few times. In the same sample, other DNA sequences code for this CDR3. The genes are TRBV11-2 and TRBJ2-3, with D perhaps TRBD1 (6 bases). Germline loops: CDR1 SGHAT, CDR2 FQNNGV. The V and J ends lost 1 base and 3 bases respectively, with 8 bases between them. This CDR3 region has 14 residues. The CDR3 nucleotides read TGTGCCAGCAGCTTAGGGGGGCCTACAGATACGCAGTATTTT. This encodes CASSLGGPTDTQYF.

The table lists this clone with a count of one. V is TRBV7-9 and J is TRBJ1-1; the match to TRBD1 covers 7 bases. V gave up 5 bases and J gave up 5 bases; unmatched junction bases: 8. CDR1 and CDR2 (germline): SEHNR, FQNEAQ (reference sequence). The CDR3 consists of 14 residues. This CDR3 is CASSPGGQKTEAFF. The CDR3 DNA sequence: TGTGCCAGCAGCCCAGGGGGGCAGAAAACTGAAGCTTTCTTT. Variable domain in full (rest from reference TRBV7-9 and TRBJ1-1): DTGVSQNPRHKITKRGQNVTFRCDPISEHNRLYWYRQTLGQGPEFLTYFQNEAQLEKSRLLSDRFSAERPKGSFSTLEIQRTEQGDSAMYLCASSPGGQKTEAFFGQGTRLTVV.

This chain uses TRBV7-2 with TRBJ2-4, with a tentative D call TRBD1 (6 bases). Trimming left V 4 bases short and J 7 bases short, with 14 bases between. CDR1 and CDR2 from the germline V gene are SGHTA and FQGNSA. The CDR3 is 14 amino acids. The CDR3 nucleotides are TGTGCCAGCAGCTCGAACAGGGTACCGAACATTCAGTACTTC. Translated: CASSSNRVPNIQYF.

The rearrangement joins TRBV27 to TRBJ1-4, with 10 nucleotides matching TRBD1. J gave up 5 bases and V 5 bases, and 17 bases lay outside the gene matches. Germline assignment: CDR1 MNHEY and CDR2 SMNVEV (reference sequence). CDR3 length equals 19 residues. The DNA of the CDR3 is TGTGCCAGCAGTCTTACGAACCCGGGACAGGGGTTTCAGAATGAAAAACTGTTTTTT. It yields the protein CASSLTNPGQGFQNEKLFF.